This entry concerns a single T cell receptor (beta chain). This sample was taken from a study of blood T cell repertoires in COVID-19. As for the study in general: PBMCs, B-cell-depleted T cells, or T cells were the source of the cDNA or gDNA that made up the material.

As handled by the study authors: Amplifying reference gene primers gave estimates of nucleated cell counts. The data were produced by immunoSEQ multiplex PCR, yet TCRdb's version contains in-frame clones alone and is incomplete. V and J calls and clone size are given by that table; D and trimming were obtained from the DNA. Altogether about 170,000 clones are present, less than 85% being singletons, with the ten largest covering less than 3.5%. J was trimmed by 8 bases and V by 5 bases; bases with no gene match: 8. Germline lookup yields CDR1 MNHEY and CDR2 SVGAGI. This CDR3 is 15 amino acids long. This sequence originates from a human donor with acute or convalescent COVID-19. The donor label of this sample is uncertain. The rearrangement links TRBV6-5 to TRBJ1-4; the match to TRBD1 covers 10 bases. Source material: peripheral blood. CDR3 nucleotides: TGTGCCAGCAGTCCAAGGACAGGGGGAAAAGAAAAACTGTTTTTT. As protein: CASSPRTGGKEKLFF.